The 32 T cell receptor beta chains given below trace back to one sample, sequenced in a study of spatial heterogeneity in lung cancer. The time point was: blood at routine non-recurrence follow-up after resection. TCRdb independently ran MiXCR on the 5' RACE reads; one entry per CDR3 protein. The repertoire holds 110,000 or so distinct CDR3 sequences, with 10% to 12% as singletons. Source: PBMCs, taken at follow-up. Receptors were obtained from a female donor with early-stage non-small cell lung cancer.

The chain is built from TRBV20-1 and TRBJ2-1, with 8 bases lining up with TRBD2. Germline values: CDR1 DFQATT, CDR2 SNEGSKA (reference sequence). CDR3 length equals 15 residues. V trimming: 0 bases; J trimming: 3 bases; junction bases outside the gene matches: 4. This CDR3 is CSARENGRGYNEQFF. As DNA, the CDR3 is TGCAGTGCTAGAGAAAACGGGAGGGGCTACAATGAGCAGTTCTTC.

This chain connects TRBV6-2 or TRBV6-3 to TRBJ1-5; 7 bases map to TRBD1. The germline V gene has CDR1 MNHEY and CDR2 SVGEGT. This CDR3 contains 17 residues. V shed 2 bases and J 3 bases; nucleotides not matched to a gene: 10. The CDR3 reads CASSYAPGTAVNQPQHF. CDR3 bases: TGTGCCAGCAGTTACGCGCCCGGGACAGCCGTCAATCAGCCCCAGCATTTT.

This clonotype turned up a few times. The chain uses TRBV28 and TRBJ1-2; D remains unclear. The V end lost 1 base, the J end lost 4 bases, and 10 bases lay between the germline ends. The CDR3 loop spans 14 amino acids. Per germline, CDR1 MDHEN and CDR2 SYDVKM. The CDR3 DNA reads TGTGCCAGCAGTTTATCCGGGATCATCTATGGCTACACCTTC. Protein product: CASSLSGIIYGYTF.

This clonotype was seen more than once but under ten times. The chain links TRBV6-2 or TRBV6-3 to TRBJ2-5; tentative D call: TRBD2 (6 bases). The length of the CDR3 is 16 residues. V was pared by 5 bases and J by 5 bases, with 21 bases between. Looked up from germline, CDR1 is MNHEY and CDR2 is SVGEGT. The CDR3 spells CASSIGYGSGKETQYF. DNA of the CDR3: TGTGCCAGCAGTATAGGATACGGGAGTGGAAAGGAGACCCAGTACTTC.

The rearrangement joins TRBV3-1 to TRBJ1-1; no clear D gene. The V gene lost 0 bases and the J gene lost 4 bases, with 9 bases spanning the gap. The V gene's germline CDR1 is LGHDT and CDR2 YNNKEL (reference sequence). The CDR3 is 14 residues long. CDR3 residues: CASSQDAVATEAFF. In DNA form, the CDR3 reads TGTGCCAGCAGCCAAGATGCGGTTGCCACTGAAGCTTTCTTT.

This clonotype was observed a handful of times. The chain links TRBV11-2 to TRBJ2-1; TRBD2 matches at 12 bases. Germline V gene sequence: CDR1 SGHAT, CDR2 FQNNGV. V dropped 8 bases and J dropped 5; count of bases not matched to a gene: 13. The CDR3 runs to 17 residues. The CDR3 spells CASREGIGLAGNNEQFF. CDR3 sequence (DNA): TGTGCCAGCCGGGAGGGGATTGGACTAGCGGGAAACAATGAGCAGTTCTTC.

This clonotype was counted only a few times. The rearrangement uses TRBV4-1 and TRBJ1-5, with D unclear. The CDR3 has 16 amino acids. CDR1 is MGHRA, CDR2 YSYEKL, per germline. Trimming removed 1 base at V and 7 bases at J, with 17 bases between. CDR3 bases: TGCGCCAGCAGCCAAGCCCCCCTGGGAAGGAAACAGCCCCAGCATTTT. Its protein product is CASSQAPLGRKQPQHF.

This clonotype was counted many times. The chain carries TRBV18 and TRBJ1-3, with D uncertain. This CDR3 is 15 amino acids long. Trimming removed 0 bases from V and 3 bases from J, with 9 bases in between. Germline values: CDR1 KGHSH, CDR2 LQKENI. CDR3 region: CASSPPRLNGNTIYF. The CDR3 nucleotides are TGTGCCAGCTCACCACCGAGGCTTAATGGAAACACCATATATTTT.

Ten or more counts support this clonotype. The J gene is TRBJ1-2, the V gene TRBV12-3 or TRBV12-4, with D perhaps TRBD1 (6 bases). V lost 7 bases and J 2 bases, leaving 17 bases between the germline ends. The CDR3 totals 15 residues. For the CDR3, the DNA is TGTGCCAGCAATTCTCCGGGACAACCCAACTATGGCTACACCTTC. As protein: CASNSPGQPNYGYTF.

This clonotype was found a few times. The rearrangement joins TRBV28 to TRBJ1-3, with D hard to call. Trimming pared 3 bases from V and 4 bases from J, leaving 22 bases between. Germline V CDR1 and CDR2: MDHEN, SYDVKM. The CDR3 covers 18 residues. The CDR3 loop is CASSFRPQFALKGNTIYF. In DNA form, the CDR3 reads TGTGCCAGCAGTTTTCGGCCCCAATTCGCTCTCAAGGGAAACACCATATATTTT. Variable domain in full (rest from reference TRBV28 and TRBJ1-3): DVKVTQSSRYLVKRTGEKVFLECVQDMDHENMFWYRQDPGLGLRLIYFSYDVKMKEKGDIPEGYSVSREKKERFSLILESASTNQTSMYLCASSFRPQFALKGNTIYFGEGSWLTVV.

The chain couples TRBV6-1 to TRBJ2-3, with 7 bases identical to TRBD2. The CDR3 is 18 residues long. Germline CDR1 is MNHNS and CDR2 is SASEGT. Germline trimming cut 5 bases from V and 1 base from J; bases unmatched to any gene: 15. CDR3 in amino acids: CASSPQGVAGGRTDTQYF. In nucleotides, the CDR3 is TGTGCCAGCAGTCCCCAAGGGGTAGCGGGTGGCCGCACAGATACGCAGTATTTT.

In DNA form, the CDR3 reads TGTGCCAGCACCACCAATAATTCACCCCTCCACTTT. It is translated as CASTTNNSPLHF. This chain connects TRBV28 to TRBJ1-6, with D unclear. The CDR3 is 12 amino acids. Trimming stripped 7 bases from V and 5 bases from J, with 6 bases between. CDR1 MDHEN and CDR2 SYDVKM come from the germline V gene.

This clonotype was seen only a few times. The chain couples TRBV3-1 to TRBJ2-1; 8 positions match TRBD1. Germline assignment: CDR1 LGHDT and CDR2 YNNKEL (reference sequence). J was trimmed by 6 bases and V by 4 bases; bases with no gene match: 8. The CDR3 has 15 amino acids. In DNA, the CDR3 is TGTGCCAGCAGCCCACAGGGGGGAAAAGGCAATGAGCAGTTCTTC. This codes for CASSPQGGKGNEQFF.

The sample holds a few counts of this clonotype. The chain uses TRBV29-1 and TRBJ2-3; 10 bases align to TRBD2. J was trimmed by 2 bases and V by 5 bases; bases with no gene match: 4. Per the germline V gene, CDR1 is SQVTM and CDR2 is ANQGSEA. The CDR3 length is 14 residues. CDR3 region: CSVLLAGPTDTQYF. The CDR3 region has the DNA TGCAGCGTTTTACTAGCGGGGCCCACAGATACGCAGTATTTT.

This clonotype was seen a few times. This chain connects TRBV18 to TRBJ1-2; 9 nucleotides match TRBD1. Germline trimming cut 4 bases from V and 8 bases from J; bases unmatched to any gene: 8. Germline assignment: CDR1 KGHSH and CDR2 LQKENI. This CDR3 region has 14 residues. The CDR3 sequence is CASSLSLDRGGYTF. The DNA for the CDR3 is TGTGCCAGCTCACTTTCCCTGGACAGGGGCGGCTACACCTTC.

This clonotype was counted only a few times. V is TRBV10-1 and J is TRBJ2-6; TRBD1 matches 8 bases. The CDR3 runs to 16 residues. Germline loops: CDR1 WNHNN, CDR2 SYGVQD (reference sequence). V shed 5 bases, J shed 4 bases, and the junction held 7 bases outside the gene matches. CDR3 nucleotide sequence: TGCGCCAGCAGTCCAGGGGGCGCGGTGGGGGCCAACGTCCTGACTTTC. The encoded protein is CASSPGGAVGANVLTF.

The table lists this clonotype with a few counts. The J gene is TRBJ2-3, the V gene TRBV7-3; D unresolved. There are 15 residues in the CDR3. CDR1 and CDR2 from the germline V gene are SGHTA and FQGTGA. V lost 2 bases, J lost 0 bases, and 9 bases lay in between. CDR3 loop: CASSLGSHSTDTQYF. The CDR3 bases are TGTGCCAGCAGCTTAGGTTCCCATAGCACAGATACGCAGTATTTT.

V and J are TRBV7-9 and TRBJ1-2, with 10 bases that match TRBD1. Germline lookup yields CDR1 SEHNR and CDR2 FQNEAQ (reference sequence). This CDR3 comprises 14 residues. Unmatched junction bases numbered 6, after V lost 6 bases and J lost 5 bases. In DNA form, the CDR3 reads TGTGCCAGCAGGAGCCGGGACAGGGGATATGGCTACACCTTC. Its translation is CASRSRDRGYGYTF.

J is TRBJ1-5 and V is TRBV7-6, with TRBD1 matching 12 bases. J was trimmed by 0 bases and V by 5 bases; bases with no gene match: 8. The germline CDR1 and CDR2 sequences are SGHVS and FNYEAQ. The CDR3 consists of 18 residues. The CDR3 is CASSPGTGGEYSNQPQHF. The CDR3 bases are TGTGCCAGCAGCCCCGGGACAGGGGGCGAGTATAGCAATCAGCCCCAGCATTTT.

The chain recombines TRBV2 with TRBJ1-5; D is undetermined. The CDR3 totals 13 residues. The germline gives CDR1 SNHLY, CDR2 FYNNEI. V was pared by 6 bases and J by 7 bases, with 13 bases between. CDR3: CASSARGSQPQHF. In nucleotides, the CDR3 is TGTGCCAGCAGCGCACGGGGTTCACAGCCCCAGCATTTT. Using reference TRBV2 and TRBJ1-5 for the parts outside the CDR3, the full variable domain is EPEVTQTPSHQVTQMGQEVILRCVPISNHLYFYWYRQILGQKVEFLVSFYNNEISEKSEIFDDQFSVERPDGSNFTLKIRSTKLEDSAMYFCASSARGSQPQHFGDGTRLSIL.

This clonotype was detected many times. Compared with germline, one end of the junction differs, possibly owing to a read error. J is TRBJ1-2 and V is TRBV20-1, with 7 bases lining up with TRBD1. Per germline, CDR1 DFQATT and CDR2 SNEGSKA (reference sequence). CDR3 length: 14 residues. The CDR3 spells CSASGQTKVQPTPF. The CDR3 region has the DNA TGCAGTGCTTCGGGACAGACAAAAGTCCAACCTACACCTTTC.

This clonotype was detected only a few times. The V and J genes are TRBV7-2 and TRBJ2-4; perhaps TRBD2 as D (5 bases). Trimming pared 4 bases from V and 8 bases from J, leaving 9 bases between. The V gene's germline CDR1 is SGHTA and CDR2 FQGNSA. The CDR3 length is 12 residues. CDR3 sequence reads: CASSYSRDIQYF. The CDR3 DNA sequence: TGTGCCAGCAGCTACTCGAGGGACATTCAGTACTTC.

This clonotype came up many times. V and J are TRBV20-1 and TRBJ2-1, with 11 bases lining up with TRBD2. V trimming: 6 bases; J trimming: 5 bases; junction bases outside the gene matches: 15. The CDR3 runs 17 residues. CDR1 DFQATT and CDR2 SNEGSKA come from the germline V gene (reference sequence). The CDR3 DNA sequence: TGCAGTGCCCCTTCCTTTATAGCGGGAGGGCCCCACAATGAGCAGTTCTTC. Its translation: CSAPSFIAGGPHNEQFF.

CDR3 sequence: CASSQDFRVGETQYF. Written as DNA, the CDR3 is TGCGCCAGCAGCCAAGATTTCCGGGTCGGAGAGACCCAGTACTTC. The V and J genes are TRBV4-3 and TRBJ2-5; D not resolved. This CDR3 is 15 amino acids long. Per germline, CDR1 LGHNA and CDR2 YSLEER. V was trimmed by 0 bases and J by 4 bases, leaving 12 bases between them.

This clonotype was observed at least ten times. V is TRBV16 and J is TRBJ1-5; D call uncertain. Per germline, CDR1 KGHSY and CDR2 FQNENV. The CDR3 runs to 15 residues. Trimming cost V 7 bases and J 4 bases, with 17 bases left between them. The CDR3 loop reads CASTHPADPNQPQHF. DNA of the CDR3: TGTGCCAGCACCCACCCCGCAGATCCTAATCAGCCCCAGCATTTT.

The chain is built from TRBV5-1 and TRBJ1-1; 9 bases agree with TRBD1. V was pared by 6 bases and J by 2 bases, with 14 bases of the junction left unmatched. The CDR3 totals 17 residues. Germline CDR1 is SGHRS and CDR2 is YFSETQ. CDR3 in amino acids: CASTDPSRTGVNTEAFF. The CDR3 DNA reads TGCGCCAGCACCGACCCCTCCAGGACAGGGGTAAACACTGAAGCTTTCTTT.

The chain couples TRBV6-1 to TRBJ1-3; D not certain. Germline CDR1 and CDR2: MNHNS and SASEGT. CDR3 size: 14 residues. The V end lost 6 bases, the J end lost 2 bases, and 11 bases lay between the germline ends. The CDR3 spells CASRAVAAGNTIYF. Written as DNA, the CDR3 is TGTGCCAGCAGGGCGGTGGCGGCTGGAAACACCATATATTTT.

This clonotype was counted many times. This rearrangement joins TRBV3-1 to TRBJ2-3; possible D gene TRBD2, 6 bases. The CDR3 runs 17 residues. Germline assignment: CDR1 LGHDT and CDR2 YNNKEL (reference sequence). The V end lost 0 bases, the J end lost 2 bases, and 15 bases lay between the germline ends. This chain's CDR3 is CASSQERRGRPTDTQYF. The CDR3 nucleotides are TGTGCCAGCAGCCAAGAGCGACGGGGGAGGCCCACAGATACGCAGTATTTT.

V is TRBV29-1 and J is TRBJ1-2; weak D call: TRBD1 (5 bases). Germline CDR1 SQVTM, CDR2 ANQGSEA. This CDR3 has 11 amino acids. Trimming cost V 8 bases and J 6 bases, with 13 bases left between them. Written as DNA, the CDR3 is TGCAGCTCGGGGGATTTAGATGGCTACACCTTC. Translating it yields CSSGDLDGYTF.

The J gene is TRBJ2-1, the V gene TRBV7-8, with unresolved D. The germline gives CDR1 SGHVS, CDR2 FQNEAQ. The CDR3 loop spans 13 amino acids. Trimming cost V 0 bases and J 7 bases, with 7 bases left between them. This CDR3 reads CASSLALNNEQFF. The CDR3 DNA sequence: TGTGCCAGCAGCTTAGCACTTAATAATGAGCAGTTCTTC.

This chain uses TRBV4-1 with TRBJ2-1, with 10 positions matching TRBD2. CDR3 length: 16 residues. Germline V gene lookup returns CDR1 MGHRA and CDR2 YSYEKL. The V and J ends lost 1 base and 8 bases, in that order; junction bases with no gene match: 8. The CDR3 sequence is CASSQVLLAGAYEQFF. CDR3 sequence (DNA): TGCGCCAGCAGCCAAGTACTCCTAGCGGGGGCCTATGAGCAGTTCTTC.

This clonotype appeared many times. The rearrangement links TRBV12-3 or TRBV12-4 to TRBJ1-5; TRBD1 matches 8 bases. The CDR3 consists of 13 residues. V lost 5 bases, J lost 8 bases, and 5 bases stayed unmatched. In DNA form, the CDR3 reads TGTGCCAGCAGTCTGACAGGGGAGGAGCCCCAGCATTTT. Translated: CASSLTGEEPQHF.